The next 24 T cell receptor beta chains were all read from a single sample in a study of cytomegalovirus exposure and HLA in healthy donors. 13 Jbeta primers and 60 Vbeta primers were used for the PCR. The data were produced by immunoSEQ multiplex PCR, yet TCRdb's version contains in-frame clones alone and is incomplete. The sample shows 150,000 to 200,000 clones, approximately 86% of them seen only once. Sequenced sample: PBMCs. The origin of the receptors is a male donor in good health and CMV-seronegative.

In DNA, the CDR3 is TGTGCCAGCAGTTATATGTCCCGTGAGCAGTTCTTC. It yields the protein CASSYMSREQFF. The chain carries TRBV6-6 and TRBJ2-1; D gene uncertain. The CDR3 extends over 12 amino acids. The V and J ends lost 3 bases and 9 bases respectively, with 9 bases between them. In germline, CDR1 is MNHNY, CDR2 SVGAGI (reference sequence).

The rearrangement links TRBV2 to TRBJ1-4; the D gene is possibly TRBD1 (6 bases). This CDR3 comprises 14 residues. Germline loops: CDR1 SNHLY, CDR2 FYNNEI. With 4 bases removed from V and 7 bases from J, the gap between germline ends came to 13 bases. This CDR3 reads CASSGAGVREKLFF. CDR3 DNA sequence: TGTGCCAGCAGTGGGGCAGGGGTTCGTGAAAAACTGTTTTTT.

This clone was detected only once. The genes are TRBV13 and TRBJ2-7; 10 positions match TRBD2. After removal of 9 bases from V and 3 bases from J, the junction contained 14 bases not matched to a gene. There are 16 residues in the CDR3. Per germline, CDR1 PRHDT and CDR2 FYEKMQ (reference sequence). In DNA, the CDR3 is TGTGCCAGTCCAGATGAAACTAGCGGGGACTTCTACGAGCAGTACTTC. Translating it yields CASPDETSGDFYEQYF.

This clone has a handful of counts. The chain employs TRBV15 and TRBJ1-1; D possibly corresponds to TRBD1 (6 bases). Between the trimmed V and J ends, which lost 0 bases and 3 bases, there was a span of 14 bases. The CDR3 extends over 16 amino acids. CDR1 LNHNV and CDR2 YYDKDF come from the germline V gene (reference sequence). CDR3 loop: CATSRDLSAGDTEAFF. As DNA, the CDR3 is TGTGCCACCAGCAGAGATCTTTCGGCAGGGGACACTGAAGCTTTCTTT. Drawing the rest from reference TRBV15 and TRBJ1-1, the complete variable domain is DAMVIQNPRYQVTQFGKPVTLSCSQTLNHNVMYWYQQKSSQAPKLLFHYYDKDFNNEADTPDNFQSRRPNTSFCFLDIRSPGLGDTAMYLCATSRDLSAGDTEAFFGQGTRLTVV.

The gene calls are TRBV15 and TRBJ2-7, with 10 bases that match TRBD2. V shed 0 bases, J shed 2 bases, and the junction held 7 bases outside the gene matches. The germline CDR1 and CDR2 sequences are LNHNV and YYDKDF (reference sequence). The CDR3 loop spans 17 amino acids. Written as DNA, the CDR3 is TGTGCCACCAGCAGAGAGCCTAGCGGGAGTAAGGCCTACGAGCAGTACTTC. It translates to CATSREPSGSKAYEQYF.

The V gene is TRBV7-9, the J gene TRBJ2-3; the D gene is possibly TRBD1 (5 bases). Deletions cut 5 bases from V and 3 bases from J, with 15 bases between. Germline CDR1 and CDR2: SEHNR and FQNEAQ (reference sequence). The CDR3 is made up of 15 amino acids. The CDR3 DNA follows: TGTGCCAGCAGCCAAGAAGGGGTGTGGACAGATACGCAGTATTTT. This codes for CASSQEGVWTDTQYF. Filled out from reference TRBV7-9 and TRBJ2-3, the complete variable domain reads DTGVSQNPRHKITKRGQNVTFRCDPISEHNRLYWYRQTLGQGPEFLTYFQNEAQLEKSRLLSDRFSAERPKGSFSTLEIQRTEQGDSAMYLCASSQEGVWTDTQYFGPGTRLTVL.

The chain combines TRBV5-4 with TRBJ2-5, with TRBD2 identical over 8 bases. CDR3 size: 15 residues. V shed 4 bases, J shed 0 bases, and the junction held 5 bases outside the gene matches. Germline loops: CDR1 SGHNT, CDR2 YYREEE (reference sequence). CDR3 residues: CASSKTSEHQETQYF. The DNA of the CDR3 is TGTGCCAGCAGCAAGACTAGCGAACACCAAGAGACCCAGTACTTC. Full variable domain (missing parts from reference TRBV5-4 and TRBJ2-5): ETGVTQSPTHLIKTRGQQVTLRCSSQSGHNTVSWYQQALGQGPQFIFQYYREEENGRGNFPPRFSGLQFPNYSSELNVNALELDDSALYLCASSKTSEHQETQYFGPGTRLLVL.

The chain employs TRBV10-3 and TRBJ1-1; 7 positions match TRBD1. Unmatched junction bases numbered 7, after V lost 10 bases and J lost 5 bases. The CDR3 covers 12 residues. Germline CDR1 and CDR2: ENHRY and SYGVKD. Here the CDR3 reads CATENRGTEAFF. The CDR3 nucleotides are TGTGCCACGGAAAACAGGGGTACTGAAGCTTTCTTT.

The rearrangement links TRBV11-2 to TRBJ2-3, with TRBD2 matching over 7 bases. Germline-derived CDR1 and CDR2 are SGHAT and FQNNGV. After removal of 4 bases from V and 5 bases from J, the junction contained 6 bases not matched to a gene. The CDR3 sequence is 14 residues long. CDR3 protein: CASSSMSGGDTQYF. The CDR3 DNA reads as TGTGCCAGCAGCTCCATGTCGGGGGGAGATACGCAGTATTTT.

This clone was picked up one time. The DNA for the CDR3 is TGTGCCAGCAGCCCATCGTTGGGGGGGGTAAACTACGAGCAGTACTTC. Translating gives CASSPSLGGVNYEQYF. The chain links TRBV7-9 to TRBJ2-7; 7 positions match TRBD2. J gave up 3 bases and V 5 bases, and 13 bases lay outside the gene matches. CDR3 length: 16 amino acids. CDR1 and CDR2 (germline): SEHNR, FQNEAQ (reference sequence).

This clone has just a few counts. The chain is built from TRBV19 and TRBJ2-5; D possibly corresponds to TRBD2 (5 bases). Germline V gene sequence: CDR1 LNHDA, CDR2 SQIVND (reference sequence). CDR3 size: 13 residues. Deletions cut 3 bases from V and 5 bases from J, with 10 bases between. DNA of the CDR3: TGTGCCAGTAGTATTTCGGGGTCCGAGACCCAGTACTTC. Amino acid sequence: CASSISGSETQYF.

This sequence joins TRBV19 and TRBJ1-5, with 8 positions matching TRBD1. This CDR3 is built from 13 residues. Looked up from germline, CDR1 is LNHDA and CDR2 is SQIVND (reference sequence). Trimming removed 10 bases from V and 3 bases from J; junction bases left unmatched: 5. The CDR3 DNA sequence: TGTGCCACCCGGACAGGGCCCAATCAGCCCCAGCATTTT. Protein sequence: CATRTGPNQPQHF.

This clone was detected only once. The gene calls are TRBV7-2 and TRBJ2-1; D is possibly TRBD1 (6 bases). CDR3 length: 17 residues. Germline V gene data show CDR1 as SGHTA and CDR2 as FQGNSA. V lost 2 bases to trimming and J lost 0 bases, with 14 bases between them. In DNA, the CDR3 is TGTGCCAGCAGCTTAAACAGGGCCTATAGCTCCTACAATGAGCAGTTCTTC. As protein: CASSLNRAYSSYNEQFF.

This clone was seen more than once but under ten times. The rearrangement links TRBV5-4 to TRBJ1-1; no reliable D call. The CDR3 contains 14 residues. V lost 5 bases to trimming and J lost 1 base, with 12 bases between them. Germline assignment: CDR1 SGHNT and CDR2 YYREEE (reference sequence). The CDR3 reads CASRPPGRNTEAFF. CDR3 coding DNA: TGTGCCAGCAGACCACCCGGGAGGAACACTGAAGCTTTCTTT.

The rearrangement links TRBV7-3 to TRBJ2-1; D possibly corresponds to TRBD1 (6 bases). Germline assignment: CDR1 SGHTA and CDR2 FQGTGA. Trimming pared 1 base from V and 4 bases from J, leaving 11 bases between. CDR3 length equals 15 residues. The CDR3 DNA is TGTGCCAGCAGCTTAAATCCGGACAGTTACAATGAGCAGTTCTTC. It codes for CASSLNPDSYNEQFF.

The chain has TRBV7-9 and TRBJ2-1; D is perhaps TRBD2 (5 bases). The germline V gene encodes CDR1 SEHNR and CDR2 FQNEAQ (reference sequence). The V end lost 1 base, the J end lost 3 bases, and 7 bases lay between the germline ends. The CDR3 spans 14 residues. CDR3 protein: CASSLVGNYNEQFF. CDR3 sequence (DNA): TGTGCCAGCAGCTTAGTCGGGAACTACAATGAGCAGTTCTTC.

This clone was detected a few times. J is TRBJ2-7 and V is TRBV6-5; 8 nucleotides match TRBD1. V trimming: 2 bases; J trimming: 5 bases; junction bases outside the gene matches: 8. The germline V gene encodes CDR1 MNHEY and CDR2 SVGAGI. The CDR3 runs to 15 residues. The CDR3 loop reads CASSYADRGSHEQYF. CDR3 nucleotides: TGTGCCAGCAGTTACGCAGACAGGGGATCCCACGAGCAGTACTTC.

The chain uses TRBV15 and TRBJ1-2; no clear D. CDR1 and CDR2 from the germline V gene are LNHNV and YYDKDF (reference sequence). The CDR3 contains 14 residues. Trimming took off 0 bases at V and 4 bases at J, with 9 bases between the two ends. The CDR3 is CATSRDLQVYGYTF. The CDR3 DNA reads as TGTGCCACCAGCAGAGATCTCCAGGTCTATGGCTACACCTTC.

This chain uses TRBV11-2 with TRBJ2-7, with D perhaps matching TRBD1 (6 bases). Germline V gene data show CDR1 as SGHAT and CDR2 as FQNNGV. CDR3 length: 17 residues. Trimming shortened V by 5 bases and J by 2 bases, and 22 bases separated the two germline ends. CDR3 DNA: TGTGCCAGCAGCGCTCAACTCGACAGGTCCCGTCCCTACGAGCAGTACTTC. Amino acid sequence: CASSAQLDRSRPYEQYF.

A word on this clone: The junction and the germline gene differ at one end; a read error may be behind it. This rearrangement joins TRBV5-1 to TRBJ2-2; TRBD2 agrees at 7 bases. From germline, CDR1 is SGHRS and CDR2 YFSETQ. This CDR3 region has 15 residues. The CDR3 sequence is CVSSLPSGNTGELFF. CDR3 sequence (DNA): TGCGTCAGCAGCCTACCTAGCGGGAACACCGGGGAGCTGTTTTTT.

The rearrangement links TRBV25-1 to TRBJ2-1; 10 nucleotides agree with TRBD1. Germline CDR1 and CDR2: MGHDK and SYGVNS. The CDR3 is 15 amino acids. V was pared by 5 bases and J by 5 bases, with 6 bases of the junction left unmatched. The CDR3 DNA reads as TGTGCCAGCAGTAAGCCGGGACAGGGGAACAATGAGCAGTTCTTC. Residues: CASSKPGQGNNEQFF. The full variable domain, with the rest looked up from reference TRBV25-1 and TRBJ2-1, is EADIYQTPRYLVIGTGKKITLECSQTMGHDKMYWYQQDPGMELHLIHYSYGVNSTEKGDLSSESTVSRIRTEHFPLTLESARPSHTSQYLCASSKPGQGNNEQFFGPGTRLTVL.

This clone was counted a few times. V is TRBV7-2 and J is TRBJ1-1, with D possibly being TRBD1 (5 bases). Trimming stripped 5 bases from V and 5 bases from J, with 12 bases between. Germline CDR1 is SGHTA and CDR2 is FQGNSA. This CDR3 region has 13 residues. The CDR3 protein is CASSQASGTEAFF. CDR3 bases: TGTGCCAGCAGCCAGGCGTCAGGGACTGAAGCTTTCTTT.

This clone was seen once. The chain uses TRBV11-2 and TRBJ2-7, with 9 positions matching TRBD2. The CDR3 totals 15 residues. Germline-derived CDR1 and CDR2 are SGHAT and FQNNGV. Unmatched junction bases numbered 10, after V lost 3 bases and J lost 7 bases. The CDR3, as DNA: TGTGCCAGCAGCTTTGCGGGAGGGGCTCTGGGGGAGCAGTACTTC. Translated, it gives CASSFAGGALGEQYF.

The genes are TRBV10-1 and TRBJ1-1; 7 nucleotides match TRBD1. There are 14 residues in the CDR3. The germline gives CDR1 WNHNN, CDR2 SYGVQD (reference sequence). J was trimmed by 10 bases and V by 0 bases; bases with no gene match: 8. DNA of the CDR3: TGCGCCAGCAGTGAGTCAGGGGGCAATCGGAGAGCTTTCTTT. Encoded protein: CASSESGGNRRAFF.